The 25 T cell receptor beta chains below were found in one sample sequenced in a study of blood T cell repertoires in COVID-19. Produced via immunoSEQ multiplex PCR; TCRdb's table is partial and in-frame only. This table holds around 100,000 clones, roughly 90% found once. Sequences were obtained from peripheral blood. These receptors came from a man aged 45 to 65 with active COVID-19.

The chain couples TRBV29-1 to TRBJ2-5; 7 bases are shared with TRBD2. CDR3 length equals 13 residues. Germline assignment: CDR1 SQVTM and CDR2 ANQGSEA. Unmatched junction bases numbered 7, after V lost 4 bases and J lost 5 bases. The CDR3 DNA is TGCAGCGTTGGAGGACTAGGGCAGGAGACCCAGTACTTC. Translated: CSVGGLGQETQYF.

This chain links TRBV19 with TRBJ1-4; no firm D call. This CDR3 has 17 residues. V lost 11 bases, J lost 10 bases, and 32 bases lay in between. Germline V lookup: CDR1 LNHDA, CDR2 SQIVND (reference sequence). The CDR3 loop is CASPWAYDPSLVGKLFF. The CDR3 DNA reads as TGTGCCTCCCCGTGGGCCTACGATCCAAGTTTAGTGGGAAAACTGTTTTTT.

This clone was seen many times. The chain joins TRBV5-1 to TRBJ2-2, with 8 positions matching TRBD2. The CDR3 is 16 residues long. V lost 0 bases, J lost 7 bases, and 8 bases stayed unmatched. Germline assignment: CDR1 SGHRS and CDR2 YFSETQ. CDR3 amino acids: CASSLGQAGDHGELFF. CDR3 DNA: TGCGCCAGCAGCTTGGGCCAAGCGGGGGATCACGGGGAGCTGTTTTTT.

The J gene is TRBJ2-7, the V gene TRBV4-2; D might be TRBD2 (6 bases). The V and J ends lost 4 bases and 1 base respectively, with 17 bases between them. This CDR3 has 16 amino acids. Germline V CDR1 and CDR2: LGHNA, YNFKEQ. The CDR3 region has the DNA TGTGCCAGCAGCCCGGGACTCCAAGGAGGGTCCTACGAGCAGTACTTC. Translation: CASSPGLQGGSYEQYF.

The CDR3 region is CASSQAGSRSGYTF. In DNA form, the CDR3 reads TGTGCCAGCAGCCAAGCGGGGTCTAGATCTGGCTACACCTTC. The J gene is TRBJ1-2, the V gene TRBV3-1 (or the pseudogene TRBV3-2), with D hard to call. Germline V gives CDR1 LGHDT, CDR2 YNNKEL (reference sequence). V lost 1 base, J lost 7 bases, and 13 bases lay in between. This CDR3 has 14 residues.

This clone occurred a few times. The chain employs TRBV3-1 (or the pseudogene TRBV3-2) and TRBJ2-3; 9 nucleotides match TRBD1. Trimming cost V 4 bases and J 3 bases; bases outside gene matches: 11. The CDR3 is made up of 17 amino acids. Germline loops: CDR1 LGHDT, CDR2 YNNKEL (reference sequence). DNA for the CDR3: TGTGCCAGCAGCCTGACGACAGGGGGTGGGCTGACAGATACGCAGTATTTT. This translates into CASSLTTGGGLTDTQYF.

The V call is TRBV9, the J call TRBJ1-6; 9 bases agree with TRBD1. The V gene end was trimmed by 3 bases and the J gene end by 8 bases; junction bases not matched to a gene: 3. Germline lookup yields CDR1 SGDLS and CDR2 YYNGEE. The CDR3 consists of 14 residues. DNA for the CDR3: TGTGCCAGCAGCGAATGGGACAGGGATTCACCCCTCCACTTT. This sequence encodes CASSEWDRDSPLHF.

This chain uses TRBV3-1 (or the pseudogene TRBV3-2) with TRBJ2-2; 12 nucleotides line up with TRBD1. After removal of 5 bases from V and 5 bases from J, the junction contained 9 bases not matched to a gene. The CDR3 consists of 17 residues. Germline-derived CDR1 and CDR2 are LGHDT and YNNKEL (reference sequence). CDR3 amino acids: CASSYGTGGGKTGELFF. For the CDR3, the DNA is TGTGCCAGCAGCTACGGGACAGGGGGCGGGAAGACCGGGGAGCTGTTTTTT.

V usage is TRBV2 and J usage is TRBJ2-7; possible D gene TRBD2, 5 bases. Trimming cost V 7 bases and J 1 base, with 8 bases left between them. The germline gives CDR1 SNHLY, CDR2 FYNNEI. This CDR3 contains 12 residues. The chain's CDR3 is CASIRESYEQYF. In DNA form, the CDR3 reads TGTGCCAGCATCCGGGAATCCTACGAGCAGTACTTC.

This chain links TRBV13 with TRBJ1-1; 7 nucleotides align to TRBD1. After removal of 5 bases from V and 10 bases from J, the junction contained 10 bases not matched to a gene. The CDR3 has 13 residues. Germline lookup yields CDR1 PRHDT and CDR2 FYEKMQ (reference sequence). The DNA for the CDR3 is TGTGCCAGCAGCCTCAGACAGGGACCCTCAGCTTTCTTT. Amino acid sequence: CASSLRQGPSAFF.

The DNA of the CDR3 is TGTGCCAGCAGCGGGGACAGACCGAACACTGAAGCTTTCTTT. It yields the protein CASSGDRPNTEAFF. The V and J genes are TRBV7-9 and TRBJ1-1; 7 nucleotides align to TRBD1. This CDR3 contains 14 residues. The junction had 4 bases not matched to a gene; V was cut back by 5 bases and J by 1 base. Per the germline V gene, CDR1 is SEHNR and CDR2 is FQNEAQ (reference sequence). Full variable domain (outside the CDR3, taken from reference TRBV7-9 and TRBJ1-1): DTGVSQNPRHKITKRGQNVTFRCDPISEHNRLYWYRQTLGQGPEFLTYFQNEAQLEKSRLLSDRFSAERPKGSFSTLEIQRTEQGDSAMYLCASSGDRPNTEAFFGQGTRLTVV.

The chain recombines TRBV6-1 with TRBJ2-3, with 7 bases aligning to TRBD2. The CDR3 extends over 15 amino acids. J gave up 0 bases and V 1 base, and 1 base lay outside the gene matches. The germline V gene has CDR1 MNHNS and CDR2 SASEGT. CDR3 sequence reads: CASSEDGRSTDTQYF. The CDR3 nucleotides read TGTGCCAGCAGTGAAGACGGGAGGAGCACAGATACGCAGTATTTT.

Notes on this clone: At one end, the junction sequence differs from germline, possibly due to a read error. The genes are TRBV5-4 and TRBJ2-3, with 9 bases identical to TRBD2. This CDR3 is 14 amino acids long. Germline V gives CDR1 SGHNT, CDR2 YYREEE (reference sequence). The CDR3 reads CASSPGTSTDTQYF. In DNA, the CDR3 is TGTGCCAGCAGCCCCGGGACTAGCACTGATACGCAGTATTTT.

V gene TRBV11-1 combines with J gene TRBJ2-3, with D perhaps TRBD2 (6 bases). The CDR3 sequence is 15 residues long. V lost 6 bases and J lost 1, with 14 bases in between. CDR1 and CDR2 from the germline V gene are SGHAT and FQDESV (reference sequence). Written as DNA, the CDR3 is TGTGCCAGCAGTTCGGGGGTTAGCGGCACAGATACGCAGTATTTT. Its protein is CASSSGVSGTDTQYF.

The chain combines TRBV18 with TRBJ1-3; D remains ambiguous. Per the germline V gene, CDR1 is KGHSH and CDR2 is LQKENI. CDR3 length: 15 residues. V lost 2 bases, J lost 3 bases, and 11 bases lay in between. The CDR3 coding sequence is TGTGCCAGCTCACCAGTACAGCCACTTGGAAACACCATATATTTT. It specifies CASSPVQPLGNTIYF.

J is TRBJ1-4 and V is TRBV18; possibly TRBD1 for D (6 bases). V lost 5 bases to trimming and J lost 2 bases, with 6 bases between them. The CDR3 loop spans 13 amino acids. CDR1 is KGHSH, CDR2 LQKENI, per germline. The CDR3 DNA reads TGTGCCAGCTCAACAGGGACTAATGAAAAACTGTTTTTT. The encoded protein is CASSTGTNEKLFF.

V and J are TRBV10-3 and TRBJ2-1; 14 nucleotides align to TRBD2. Trimming cost V 0 bases and J 8 bases; bases outside gene matches: 3. Germline loops: CDR1 ENHRY, CDR2 SYGVKD. The CDR3 loop spans 16 amino acids. The CDR3 region is CAISESGLAGGDEQFF. CDR3 sequence (DNA): TGTGCCATCAGTGAGTCCGGACTAGCGGGAGGCGATGAGCAGTTCTTC.

This chain uses TRBV5-1 with TRBJ2-3; 11 bases are a match to TRBD1. V lost 5 bases to trimming and J lost 4 bases; unmatched junction nucleotides: 6. Looked up from germline, CDR1 is SGHRS and CDR2 is YFSETQ. CDR3 length equals 15 residues. The CDR3 bases are TGCGCCAGCAGAAGGACAGGGGGCGAAGCAGATACGCAGTATTTT. This gives the protein CASRRTGGEADTQYF. Full variable domain (outside the CDR3, taken from reference TRBV5-1 and TRBJ2-3): KAGVTQTPRYLIKTRGQQVTLSCSPISGHRSVSWYQQTPGQGLQFLFEYFSETQRNKGNFPGRFSGRQFSNSRSEMNVSTLELGDSALYLCASRRTGGEADTQYFGPGTRLTVL.

The chain links TRBV5-5 to TRBJ2-7; D gene ambiguous. The germline CDR1 and CDR2 sequences are SGHKS and YYEKEE (reference sequence). CDR3 length: 15 residues. Between the trimmed V and J ends, which lost 0 bases and 2 bases, there was a span of 12 bases. For the CDR3, the DNA is TGTGCCAGCAGCTTGGTAGATCCGTCGACCTACGAGCAGTACGTC. Amino acid sequence: CASSLVDPSTYEQYV.

CDR3 protein: CSVSTDTTDTQYF. CDR3 DNA: TGCAGCGTTTCGACAGATACCACAGATACGCAGTATTTT. This chain connects TRBV29-1 to TRBJ2-3; D perhaps matches TRBD1 (5 bases). The CDR3 consists of 13 residues. Between the trimmed V and J ends, which lost 5 bases and 2 bases, there was a span of 11 bases. The germline V gene has CDR1 SQVTM and CDR2 ANQGSEA.

The chain links TRBV18 to TRBJ2-1, with D possibly matching TRBD1 (5 bases). The germline CDR1 and CDR2 sequences are KGHSH and LQKENI. The CDR3 contains 15 residues. Trimming pared 2 bases from V and 1 base from J, leaving 9 bases between. DNA of the CDR3: TGTGCCAGCTCACCATTGGGGCTATCCTACAATGAGCAGTTCTTC. Translating it yields CASSPLGLSYNEQFF.

The gene calls are TRBV14 and TRBJ1-2; 10 bases match TRBD1. CDR1 and CDR2 from the germline V gene are SGHDN and FVKESK. CDR3 size: 14 residues. Germline trimming cut 6 bases from V and 3 bases from J; bases unmatched to any gene: 4. DNA of the CDR3: TGTGCCAGCAGTCGACAGGGGGCTGACTATGGCTACACCTTC. Protein product: CASSRQGADYGYTF.

For the CDR3, the DNA is TGCGCCAGCAGCTGGGGGGTCCAAGGGGACACTGAAGCTTTCTTT. Protein product: CASSWGVQGDTEAFF. The V call is TRBV5-1, the J call TRBJ1-1, with D perhaps TRBD1 (5 bases). V lost 3 bases and J 3 bases, leaving 15 bases between the germline ends. The CDR3 loop spans 15 amino acids. CDR1 is SGHRS, CDR2 YFSETQ, per germline. Using reference TRBV5-1 and TRBJ1-1 for the parts outside the CDR3, the full variable domain is KAGVTQTPRYLIKTRGQQVTLSCSPISGHRSVSWYQQTPGQGLQFLFEYFSETQRNKGNFPGRFSGRQFSNSRSEMNVSTLELGDSALYLCASSWGVQGDTEAFFGQGTRLTVV.

V and J are TRBV7-8 and TRBJ1-3; possibly TRBD1 for D (6 bases). V lost 5 bases and J lost 0, with 14 bases in between. This CDR3 region has 16 residues. The V gene's germline CDR1 is SGHVS and CDR2 FQNEAQ. The CDR3 sequence is CASSEGELLSGNTIYF. DNA of the CDR3: TGTGCCAGCAGCGAGGGGGAACTACTCTCTGGAAACACCATATATTTT.

The V gene is TRBV24-1, the J gene TRBJ2-5; D unclear. The germline CDR1 and CDR2 sequences are KGHDR and SFDVKD. This CDR3 has 15 amino acids. Trimming took off 2 bases at V and 1 base at J, with 10 bases between the two ends. The CDR3 region has the DNA TGTGCCACCAGTGATTCGGCCAGGCCCCAAGAGACCCAGTACTTC. This sequence encodes CATSDSARPQETQYF.